A single sample gave rise to the 29 T cell receptor beta chains below, sequenced in a study of CDR3 diversity in severe acne (dated by TCRdb to about 2019). The library came from PCR. The run used an Illumina HiSeq 2000. TCRdb reprocessing: public reads trimmed at Q25 with fastp, clones called with MiXCR, in-frame beta chains kept. Entries that share a CDR3 protein sequence are merged under the most common genes and DNA. The sample contains tens of thousands of distinct CDR3 sequences, under 65% of them found a single time. Clones ranked in the top ten supply 14% of the sample. The sample consisted of blood. Receptors originate from a male donor in good health, without acne.

The V and J genes are TRBV9 and TRBJ1-2, with unresolved D. The V gene's germline CDR1 is SGDLS and CDR2 YYNGEE. This CDR3 comprises 13 residues. V was shortened by 1 base and J by 7 bases, with 11 bases between the two germline ends. CDR3 sequence (DNA): TGTGCCAGCAGCGTATCGAGGGAGACTGGCTACACCTTC. Amino acid sequence: CASSVSRETGYTF.

By sample fraction, this clonotype is medium-sized (0.01 to 0.1%). V gene TRBV20-1 combines with J gene TRBJ1-2, with D possibly being TRBD1 (6 bases). V lost 7 bases to trimming and J lost 2 bases, with 11 bases between them. The CDR3 is 12 residues long. CDR1 and CDR2 (germline): DFQATT, SNEGSKA (reference sequence). CDR3 coding DNA: TGCAGTGATTCGAGGGGGAACTATGGCTACACCTTC. Its translation: CSDSRGNYGYTF.

This clonotype was seen many times. This rearrangement joins TRBV27 to TRBJ2-3, with unresolved D. Germline CDR1 reads MNHEY; CDR2 reads SMNVEV (reference sequence). The CDR3 extends over 14 amino acids. The V end was cut by 2 bases, the J end by 5 bases, with 11 bases between. CDR3 residues: CASSLLEKVDTQYF. The CDR3 DNA reads as TGTGCCAGCAGTTTACTTGAAAAGGTAGATACGCAGTATTTT.

This clonotype showed up just a few times. The chain has TRBV4-1 and TRBJ2-3; D not certain. Germline assignment: CDR1 MGHRA and CDR2 YSYEKL. V lost 4 bases and J lost 6, with 8 bases in between. The CDR3 totals 12 residues. CDR3: CASSRQMDTQYF. CDR3 DNA sequence: TGCGCCAGCAGCCGGCAGATGGATACGCAGTATTTT.

The J gene is TRBJ2-7, the V gene TRBV13, with 8 bases aligning to TRBD2. Germline V gene sequence: CDR1 PRHDT, CDR2 FYEKMQ (reference sequence). This CDR3 comprises 16 residues. The V gene end was trimmed by 5 bases and the J gene end by 2 bases; junction bases not matched to a gene: 11. CDR3 amino acids: CASSLLRGGQTYEQYF. In nucleotides, the CDR3 is TGTGCCAGCAGCCTCTTACGGGGGGGCCAAACCTACGAGCAGTACTTC. Drawing the rest from reference TRBV13 and TRBJ2-7, the complete variable domain is AAGVIQSPRHLIKEKRETATLKCYPIPRHDTVYWYQQGPGQDPQFLISFYEKMQSDKGSIPDRFSAQQFSDYHSELNMSSLELGDSALYFCASSLLRGGQTYEQYFGPGTRLTVT.

The chain links TRBV5-1 to TRBJ1-5; 11 nucleotides align to TRBD1. V lost 5 bases to trimming and J lost 4 bases; unmatched junction nucleotides: 11. Germline V gives CDR1 SGHRS, CDR2 YFSETQ. CDR3 length: 17 residues. The CDR3 spells CASSRKGTGGMNQPQHF. The CDR3 region has the DNA TGCGCCAGCAGTCGTAAAGGGACAGGGGGTATGAATCAGCCCCAGCATTTT.

This clonotype was counted at least ten times. The CDR3 loop reads CAWSSIAGAYEQYF. The CDR3 bases are TGTGCCTGGTCCTCTATAGCGGGGGCCTACGAGCAGTACTTC. The V and J genes are TRBV30 and TRBJ2-7; TRBD2 matches 9 bases. Germline V lookup: CDR1 GTSNPN, CDR2 SVGIG (reference sequence). The CDR3 extends over 14 amino acids. The J segment lost 2 bases and the V segment lost 5 bases, leaving 7 bases of the junction unmatched.

This clonotype was seen just once. This sequence joins TRBV11-2 and TRBJ2-7, with 9 bases that match TRBD2. Germline trimming cut 1 base from V and 3 bases from J; bases unmatched to any gene: 7. Germline loops: CDR1 SGHAT, CDR2 FQNNGV. The CDR3 loop spans 16 amino acids. The CDR3 sequence: CASSLGASGVVYEQYF. The CDR3 DNA reads TGTGCCAGCAGCTTAGGGGCTAGCGGGGTAGTCTACGAGCAGTACTTC.

A few counts support this clonotype. CDR3 sequence: CASSGQDTGELFF. CDR3 DNA sequence: TGTGCCAGCAGCGGACAGGACACCGGGGAGCTGTTTTTT. This rearrangement joins TRBV7-3 to TRBJ2-2, with 7 positions matching TRBD1. Per the germline V gene, CDR1 is SGHTA and CDR2 is FQGTGA. The V segment lost 5 bases and the J segment 3 bases; nucleotides outside the gene matches: 0. This CDR3 region has 13 residues.

V gene TRBV18 combines with J gene TRBJ2-3; TRBD2 aligns across 9 bases. Germline CDR1 KGHSH, CDR2 LQKENI. There are 17 residues in the CDR3. V was pared by 3 bases and J by 6 bases, with 13 bases of the junction left unmatched. The chain's CDR3 is CASSPPGTALAGDTQYF. The CDR3 nucleotides are TGTGCCAGCTCACCGCCTGGGACAGCACTAGCGGGTGATACGCAGTATTTT.

The genes are TRBV2 and TRBJ2-1, with a tentative D call TRBD2 (6 bases). The CDR3 contains 12 residues. The germline CDR1 and CDR2 sequences are SNHLY and FYNNEI. V lost 10 bases and J lost 5, with 12 bases in between. This CDR3 is CAIPGGNNEQFF. The CDR3 nucleotides are TGTGCCATCCCTGGCGGGAACAATGAGCAGTTCTTC.

The rearrangement joins TRBV6-5 to TRBJ2-7; 7 bases line up with TRBD1. The CDR3 extends over 14 amino acids. From germline, CDR1 is MNHEY and CDR2 SVGAGI. V gave up 6 bases and J gave up 0 bases; unmatched junction bases: 5. CDR3 residues: CASRPGQASYEQYF. The CDR3 DNA follows: TGTGCCAGCAGGCCCGGACAGGCCTCCTACGAGCAGTACTTC.

The table lists this clonotype with many counts. The genes are TRBV6-5 and TRBJ2-1; D ambiguous. The CDR3 extends over 13 amino acids. Germline CDR1 reads MNHEY; CDR2 reads SVGAGI. Trimming stripped 0 bases from V and 5 bases from J, with 5 bases between. This chain's CDR3 is CASSYSVNNEQFF. The CDR3 nucleotides read TGTGCCAGCAGTTACTCGGTCAACAATGAGCAGTTCTTC.

This sequence joins TRBV24-1 and TRBJ1-2; D is perhaps TRBD1 (5 bases). V shed 4 bases and J shed 6 bases, with 11 bases lying between them. The germline CDR1 and CDR2 sequences are KGHDR and SFDVKD. The length of the CDR3 is 13 residues. The chain's CDR3 is CATSDSGTDGYTF. The CDR3 DNA reads TGTGCCACCAGTGACTCTGGGACGGATGGCTACACCTTC.

J is TRBJ1-1 and V is TRBV7-9, with 7 bases lining up with TRBD1. The J segment lost 1 base and the V segment lost 5 bases, leaving 4 bases of the junction unmatched. Germline values: CDR1 SEHNR, CDR2 FQNEAQ (reference sequence). This CDR3 has 14 residues. The CDR3 region has the DNA TGTGCCAGCAGCGGTGGGACAGAGAACACTGAAGCTTTCTTT. It is translated as CASSGGTENTEAFF.

This clonotype appeared a single time. The chain has TRBV28 and TRBJ1-2, with TRBD1 as a possible D gene (5 bases). Germline lookup yields CDR1 MDHEN and CDR2 SYDVKM. V gave up 8 bases and J gave up 4 bases, with 17 bases separating them. The CDR3 totals 14 residues. The DNA of the CDR3 is TGTGCCAGCGGCTCCCAGGGCAGGACCTATGGCTACACCTTC. Translating gives CASGSQGRTYGYTF.

The chain employs TRBV7-3 and TRBJ2-1; 7 bases align to TRBD2. The CDR3 spans 19 residues. In germline, CDR1 is SGHTA, CDR2 FQGTGA. The J segment lost 0 bases and the V segment lost 5 bases, leaving 16 bases of the junction unmatched. The CDR3 protein is CASSPERGQGGGSYNEQFF. In nucleotides, the CDR3 is TGTGCCAGCAGCCCAGAACGCGGGCAGGGCGGGGGCTCCTACAATGAGCAGTTCTTC.

By proportion, this clonotype is medium-sized (0.01 to 0.1%). This chain's CDR3 is CASSDSGRAYEQYF. The CDR3 nucleotides are TGTGCCAGCAGCGATAGCGGGAGGGCCTACGAGCAGTACTTC. V usage is TRBV12-3 or TRBV12-4 and J usage is TRBJ2-7, with 11 bases identical to TRBD2. V lost 6 bases to trimming and J lost 2 bases; unmatched junction nucleotides: 3. The CDR3 totals 14 residues.

This clonotype has only a few counts. The CDR3 coding sequence is TGCAGCGTTAGGGCGAGCTCTGGAAACACCATATATTTT. Translated: CSVRASSGNTIYF. This chain joins TRBV29-1 and TRBJ1-3, with D uncertain. The CDR3 covers 13 residues. V was cut by 5 bases and J by 0 bases, with 8 bases left in between. Germline V gene lookup returns CDR1 SQVTM and CDR2 ANQGSEA.

The V call is TRBV5-4, the J call TRBJ2-3; maybe TRBD1 (6 bases). This CDR3 spans 15 amino acids. CDR1 SGHNT and CDR2 YYREEE come from the germline V gene (reference sequence). V lost 4 bases and J 11 bases, leaving 23 bases between the germline ends. CDR3 in amino acids: CASSPEGGPYNEQYF. For the CDR3, the DNA is TGTGCCAGCAGCCCCGAAGGGGGACCGTACAATGAGCAGTATTTT.

This clonotype appeared many times. The chain recombines TRBV3-1 with TRBJ2-7, with unresolved D. This CDR3 has 14 amino acids. V shed 0 bases and J shed 3 bases, with 9 bases lying between them. Germline CDR1 and CDR2: LGHDT and YNNKEL (reference sequence). In nucleotides, the CDR3 is TGTGCCAGCAGCCAAGATCTGGGGTACTACGAGCAGTACTTC. It yields the protein CASSQDLGYYEQYF.

V usage is TRBV20-1 and J usage is TRBJ2-7; 12 nucleotides line up with TRBD2. Trimming cost V 0 bases and J 6 bases; bases outside gene matches: 9. This CDR3 is 16 amino acids long. Per the germline V gene, CDR1 is DFQATT and CDR2 is SNEGSKA (reference sequence). CDR3 protein: CSARDGASGRAIEQYF. CDR3 DNA: TGCAGTGCTAGAGATGGGGCTAGCGGGAGGGCCATCGAGCAGTACTTC.

This chain links TRBV5-6 with TRBJ2-1; 7 nucleotides agree with TRBD1. The CDR3 extends over 15 amino acids. V was pared by 4 bases and J by 0 bases, with 4 bases of the junction left unmatched. Germline V gene data show CDR1 as SGHDT and CDR2 as YYEEEE. The DNA for the CDR3 is TGTGCCAGCAGCAGCCGGGACAGCTCCTACAATGAGCAGTTCTTC. Translation gives CASSSRDSSYNEQFF.

The genes are TRBV24-1 and TRBJ2-5; D unclear. V shed 5 bases and J shed 5 bases, with 5 bases lying between them. Germline-derived CDR1 and CDR2 are KGHDR and SFDVKD. CDR3 size: 11 residues. The CDR3 sequence: CATSAAETQYF. The DNA for the CDR3 is TGTGCCACCAGTGCCGCCGAGACCCAGTACTTC.

The chain carries TRBV7-9 and TRBJ1-3; D ambiguous. The CDR3 extends over 20 amino acids. Germline lookup yields CDR1 SEHNR and CDR2 FQNEAQ (reference sequence). V lost 4 bases to trimming and J lost 4 bases, with 29 bases between them. The CDR3 loop reads CASSSLGLQFTEGTGNTIYF. The CDR3 DNA reads TGTGCCAGCAGCTCGCTAGGGTTACAGTTTACGGAGGGAACCGGAAACACCATATATTTT.

This chain connects TRBV2 to TRBJ2-2, with 10 nucleotides matching TRBD2. The germline gives CDR1 SNHLY, CDR2 FYNNEI. The CDR3 has 15 amino acids. V shed 4 bases, J shed 2 bases, and the junction held 1 base outside the gene matches. CDR3 bases: TGTGCCAGCAGTGGGACTAGCGGAAACACCGGGGAGCTGTTTTTT. This codes for CASSGTSGNTGELFF.

The table lists this clonotype with a few counts. The chain's CDR3 is CASSWVEGETQYF. CDR3 nucleotide sequence: TGTGCCAGCAGCTGGGTTGAGGGGGAGACCCAGTACTTC. The chain is built from TRBV7-9 and TRBJ2-5; D tentatively reads TRBD1 or TRBD2 (5 bases each). The CDR3 runs to 13 residues. Germline lookup yields CDR1 SEHNR and CDR2 FQNEAQ (reference sequence). Trimming took off 4 bases at V and 5 bases at J, with 11 bases between the two ends.

This clonotype appeared once. The chain employs TRBV6-4 and TRBJ2-2, with TRBD2 matching over 11 bases. Germline trimming cut 6 bases from V and 7 bases from J; bases unmatched to any gene: 10. Per the germline V gene, CDR1 is MRHNA and CDR2 is SNTAGT. The CDR3 has 16 amino acids. In DNA, the CDR3 is TGTGCCAGCAGCCGGAATAGCGGGAGGGAGGACGGGGAGCTGTTTTTT. This codes for CASSRNSGREDGELFF.

The chain is built from TRBV20-1 and TRBJ2-5, with 7 bases matching TRBD2. The CDR3 is 14 amino acids. CDR1 is DFQATT and CDR2 is SNEGSKA in the germline V gene (reference sequence). V was pared by 3 bases and J by 5 bases, with 9 bases of the junction left unmatched. This CDR3 reads CSARETGGGETQYF. The CDR3 nucleotides read TGCAGTGCTAGGGAGACGGGAGGCGGGGAGACCCAGTACTTC.